The 17 T cell receptor beta chains below come from one sample, sequenced in a study of regulatory T cells in long-lasting Graves disease. Libraries of TCR beta came from iRepertoire HTBI primers plus Arm-PCR of CDR3 regions. Each CDR3 protein is one row after TCRdb ran MiXCR on the multiplex PCR reads. The sample contains approximately 350,000 distinct CDR3 sequences, 23% of which appear only once. Time point specified: persistent/refractory GD, antithyroid drugs over 5 years with positive TRAb. RNA extracted from PBMCs served as the sequencing template. The input for sequencing was peripheral blood mononuclear cells (PBMCs), taken when the disease was refractory, from a patient treated with antithyroid drugs. All receptors derive from a woman in her 40s with Graves disease.

The V call is TRBV11-3, the J call TRBJ2-1; 11 nucleotides agree with TRBD2. V lost 6 bases and J lost 7; bases outside the gene matches: 8. The CDR3 spans 15 residues. Germline V lookup: CDR1 SGHNT, CDR2 YENEEA. The CDR3 coding sequence is TGTGCCAGCAGTGTAGCGGGAGGGGGCATAAATGAGCAGTTCTTC. Translation: CASSVAGGGINEQFF.

The chain links TRBV6-9 to TRBJ2-2, with D unresolved. This CDR3 spans 16 amino acids. CDR1 is MNHGY, CDR2 SVAAGI, per germline. Trimming removed 3 bases at V and 1 base at J, with 12 bases between. The DNA of the CDR3 is TGTGCCAGCAGTTACCTTAGACACCGGAACACCGGGGAGCTGTTTTTT. Encoded protein: CASSYLRHRNTGELFF.

On this clonotype: This could be a read error, since a much larger clone is one nucleotide away. V gene TRBV3-1 combines with J gene TRBJ2-5; maybe TRBD1 (6 bases). The CDR3 is 17 residues long. Germline V gene sequence: CDR1 LGHDT, CDR2 YNNKEL (reference sequence). The CDR3 sequence: CANSQDARGISQETQYF. Written as DNA, the CDR3 is TGTGCCAACAGCCAAGACGCCAGGGGTATCTCCCAAGAGACCCAGTACTTC.

The sample holds one count of this clonotype. This sequence may be a read error, since a much larger clone differs from it by one base. V is TRBV13 and J is TRBJ2-5; the D is unclear. Germline CDR1 is PRHDT and CDR2 is FYEKMQ (reference sequence). The CDR3 spans 13 residues. Written as DNA, the CDR3 is TGTGCCAGCAGCTTAGACCACCAAAAGACCCAGTACTTC. It codes for CASSLDHQKTQYF.

This clonotype was observed a handful of times. V and J are TRBV10-2 and TRBJ2-5; D remains ambiguous. This CDR3 has 12 residues. V was pared by 8 bases and J by 4 bases, with 11 bases between. Germline loops: CDR1 WSHSY, CDR2 SAAADI. The CDR3 DNA reads as TGCGCCAGCGCGAGACCCCGAGAGACCCAGTACTTC. Residues: CASARPRETQYF.

Ten or more counts support this clonotype. This chain connects TRBV28 to TRBJ1-2, with D maybe TRBD1 (5 bases). The CDR3 length is 14 residues. Germline V CDR1 and CDR2: MDHEN, SYDVKM. V was cut by 3 bases and J by 4 bases, with 12 bases left in between. CDR3 DNA: TGTGCCAGCAGTTTGGGGGGTGCGGGCTATGGCTACACCTTC. Protein product: CASSLGGAGYGYTF.

Comment on this clonotype: Being one base from a much bigger clone, this may be a read error. V usage is TRBV15 and J usage is TRBJ1-2; 9 positions agree with TRBD1. Germline V gene data show CDR1 as LNHNV and CDR2 as YYDKDF (reference sequence). The length of the CDR3 is 15 residues. Written as DNA, the CDR3 is TGTGCCGCCAGCAGAGACAGGGGGAGTGGCTATGGCTACACCTTC. This encodes CAASRDRGSGYGYTF.

This clonotype was counted only a few times. The genes are TRBV12-3 or TRBV12-4 and TRBJ2-6; D might be TRBD1 or TRBD2, each matching 5 bases. CDR3 size: 16 residues. V was clipped by 5 bases and J by 6 bases, with 17 bases between them. The CDR3 nucleotides are TGTGCCAGCAGTATCAGGGACCCTCTGGAGGCCAACGTCCTGACTTTC. The encoded protein is CASSIRDPLEANVLTF.

The chain carries TRBV4-1 and TRBJ2-2; 8 positions agree with TRBD2. There are 18 residues in the CDR3. V trimming: 3 bases; J trimming: 0 bases; junction bases outside the gene matches: 9. The germline V gene encodes CDR1 MGHRA and CDR2 YSYEKL. For the CDR3, the DNA is TGCGCCAGCAGCCATCATTCTCGGACTAGCTCGAACACCGGGGAGCTGTTTTTT. Its protein product is CASSHHSRTSSNTGELFF.

The gene calls are TRBV20-1 and TRBJ1-1; D is undetermined. The CDR3 covers 13 residues. CDR1 DFQATT and CDR2 SNEGSKA come from the germline V gene (reference sequence). Trimming shortened V by 0 bases and J by 7 bases, and 12 bases separated the two germline ends. The CDR3 DNA follows: TGCAGTGCTAGAGAAACGACCCAAGTTGAAGCTTTCTTT. This translates into CSARETTQVEAFF.

This clonotype was seen once. The V call is TRBV7-3, the J call TRBJ2-7, with 9 bases aligning to TRBD2. Germline V lookup: CDR1 SGHTA, CDR2 FQGTGA. J was trimmed by 5 bases and V by 5 bases; bases with no gene match: 10. This CDR3 is built from 15 residues. CDR3 residues: CASSRQGGRGDEQYF. Here the CDR3 DNA reads TGTGCCAGCAGCCGACAGGGCGGGAGGGGAGACGAGCAGTACTTC.

The V gene is TRBV28, the J gene TRBJ2-3; 10 bases line up with TRBD1. This CDR3 has 15 amino acids. In germline, CDR1 is MDHEN, CDR2 SYDVKM. Unmatched junction bases numbered 1, after V lost 4 bases and J lost 0 bases. CDR3 amino acids: CASSSGQGSTDTQYF. CDR3 DNA: TGTGCCAGCAGTTCGGGACAGGGGAGCACAGATACGCAGTATTTT.

In its sample, this clonotype was seen many times. This rearrangement joins TRBV11-2 to TRBJ2-5, with D hard to call. The germline gives CDR1 SGHAT, CDR2 FQNNGV. The V gene lost 1 base and the J gene lost 5 bases, with 8 bases spanning the gap. The CDR3 has 13 residues. CDR3 sequence: CASSLVKWETQYF. The DNA of the CDR3 is TGTGCCAGCAGCTTAGTAAAATGGGAGACCCAGTACTTC.

Many counts were recorded for this clonotype. V is TRBV28 and J is TRBJ2-7, with TRBD1 as a possible D gene (6 bases). In germline, CDR1 is MDHEN, CDR2 SYDVKM. Trimming left V 2 bases short and J 5 bases short, with 10 bases between. The CDR3 runs to 13 residues. This CDR3 reads CASSLLQGHEQYF. The CDR3 DNA follows: TGTGCCAGCAGTTTACTACAGGGCCACGAGCAGTACTTC. Variable domain in full (rest from reference TRBV28 and TRBJ2-7): DVKVTQSSRYLVKRTGEKVFLECVQDMDHENMFWYRQDPGLGLRLIYFSYDVKMKEKGDIPEGYSVSREKKERFSLILESASTNQTSMYLCASSLLQGHEQYFGPGTRLTVT.

This clonotype showed up many times. The chain combines TRBV2 with TRBJ1-1; D not resolved. V was trimmed by 6 bases and J by 4 bases, leaving 15 bases between them. The length of the CDR3 is 14 residues. The germline CDR1 and CDR2 sequences are SNHLY and FYNNEI. The CDR3 DNA is TGTGCCAGCAGCGATAGGACGGTGCCCACTGAAGCTTTCTTT. Amino acid sequence: CASSDRTVPTEAFF.

This clonotype was counted between two and nine times. At one of its ends the junction is not consistent with the germline gene, which may arise from a read error. This chain links TRBV6-4 with TRBJ2-7; D is possibly TRBD1 (5 bases). Germline V gene data show CDR1 as MRHNA and CDR2 as SNTAGT. CDR3 length: 17 amino acids. The CDR3 DNA is TGTGCCAGCAGTTACTCGAGGAGCCCCCGTATAGGGGCTGGGCAGTACTTC. It translates to CASSYSRSPRIGAGQYF.

Note on this clonotype: This may come from a read error, since a much larger clone is one base off. A read error is likely, as this CDR3 ends without the conserved phenylalanine or tryptophan. This sequence joins TRBV14 and TRBJ2-5; D is tentatively TRBD1 or TRBD2 (5 bases each). The CDR3 consists of 18 residues. CDR1 is SGHDN and CDR2 is FVKESK in the germline V gene. Trimming removed 0 bases from V and 9 bases from J, with 26 bases in between. CDR3 nucleotide sequence: TGTGCCAGCAGCCAAGATCAGGGCTGGGGCCGGGGCCCGACGGCCCAGTACATC. Residues: CASSQDQGWGRGPTAQYI.